This TCR beta chain is from a study of blood T cell repertoires in COVID-19. Study-wide background: Samples representing acute and convalescent COVID-19 were sourced from the United States, Italy and Spain. Sources were T cells, B-cell-depleted T cells, or PBMCs; the material itself was cDNA or gDNA.

Trimming shortened V by 8 bases and J by 5 bases, and 16 bases separated the two germline ends. The CDR3 is 14 amino acids. Germline-derived CDR1 and CDR2 are KGHSH and LQKENI. Using immunoSEQ multiplex PCR, the repertoire was profiled, and TCRdb retains in-frame clones only, with some absent. The sample has some 130,000 clones; around 82% are singletons. V and J are TRBV18 and TRBJ1-5, with D uncertain. The TCR comes from a human donor in a cohort sampled during active COVID-19. Sequencing input: peripheral blood. CDR3 protein: CASVSGPGDQPQHF. CDR3 in DNA: TGTGCCAGCGTCAGTGGGCCCGGCGATCAGCCCCAGCATTTT.